What follows are 18 T cell receptor beta chains derived from one specimen sequenced in a study of T cell responses to AZD1222 COVID-19 vaccine. Measured with immunoSEQ multiplex PCR; TCRdb has only the in-frame clones, and not every one. The sample holds about 93,000 clones; roughly nine tenths are singletons and the top ten take 2.5% to 3%. The sample in question was peripheral blood, obtained on day 0 of MenACWY control vaccination. The receptors shown here come from an adult in good health.

The DNA of the CDR3 is TGTGCCAGCAGCCGGTCTCGAGGGGGCGATGACAACTATGGCTACACCTTC. This encodes CASSRSRGGDDNYGYTF. The chain employs TRBV13 and TRBJ1-2, with 7 bases fitting TRBD1. This CDR3 comprises 17 residues. Germline lookup yields CDR1 PRHDT and CDR2 FYEKMQ (reference sequence). V shed 5 bases and J 2 bases; nucleotides not matched to a gene: 14.

Notes on this clone: The same CDR3 can be traced to other DNA sequences in this sample. The chain uses TRBV25-1 and TRBJ2-5; 7 bases are a match to TRBD2. V was pared by 1 base and J by 3 bases, with 5 bases of the junction left unmatched. The CDR3 is made up of 15 amino acids. Germline lookup yields CDR1 MGHDK and CDR2 SYGVNS. In DNA, the CDR3 is TGTGCCAGCAGTGAATGGGAGCGGGGAAAAGAGACCCAGTACTTC. Encoded protein: CASSEWERGKETQYF.

This chain joins TRBV28 and TRBJ1-2, with D maybe TRBD1 (5 bases). The V gene's germline CDR1 is MDHEN and CDR2 SYDVKM. Trimming removed 4 bases from V and 6 bases from J, with 12 bases in between. The CDR3 has 13 amino acids. CDR3 sequence reads: CASSSGGKNGYTF. DNA for the CDR3: TGTGCCAGCAGTTCTGGGGGGAAGAATGGCTACACCTTC.

The chain couples TRBV19 to TRBJ2-7, with 13 bases lining up with TRBD2. In germline, CDR1 is LNHDA, CDR2 SQIVND (reference sequence). Trimming removed 6 bases from V and 7 bases from J; junction bases left unmatched: 15. The CDR3 is made up of 17 amino acids. CDR3 nucleotides: TGTGCCAGTAGCACGGGGACTAGCGGGGCCCGCCGGGGGGAGCAGTACTTC. Translated, it gives CASSTGTSGARRGEQYF.

The chain combines TRBV18 with TRBJ1-5; D gene uncertain. The CDR3 covers 13 residues. The germline gives CDR1 KGHSH, CDR2 LQKENI. The ends were cut back, 3 bases at V and 1 base at J, with 4 bases in the middle. CDR3 in amino acids: CASSPDSNQPQHF. DNA for the CDR3: TGTGCCAGCTCACCGGACAGCAATCAGCCCCAGCATTTT.

CDR3 in DNA: TGCGCCAGCAGCCAACTGAGCGGGGCGAACACCGGGGAGCTGTTTTTT. It specifies CASSQLSGANTGELFF. The V call is TRBV4-1, the J call TRBJ2-2; 7 positions agree with TRBD2. The germline V gene encodes CDR1 MGHRA and CDR2 YSYEKL. Trimming cost V 2 bases and J 0 bases; bases outside gene matches: 3. This CDR3 has 16 residues.

The V call is TRBV3-1 (or the pseudogene TRBV3-2), the J call TRBJ1-5; the D is unclear. The CDR3 is 14 residues long. The germline V gene has CDR1 LGHDT and CDR2 YNNKEL (reference sequence). V was pared by 3 bases and J by 3 bases, with 9 bases between. CDR3 loop: CASSHQPVNQPQHF. The CDR3 nucleotides read TGTGCCAGCAGCCACCAGCCCGTCAATCAGCCCCAGCATTTT.

The chain links TRBV9 to TRBJ1-2; no firm D call. The V gene lost 0 bases and the J gene lost 4 bases, with 13 bases spanning the gap. This CDR3 has 15 amino acids. CDR1 SGDLS and CDR2 YYNGEE come from the germline V gene. The CDR3 loop reads CASSVDRSLPYGYTF. The CDR3 DNA is TGTGCCAGCAGCGTAGATCGTTCACTCCCCTATGGCTACACCTTC.

The chain employs TRBV15 and TRBJ1-5; D possibly corresponds to TRBD1 (5 bases). Trimming pared 0 bases from V and 7 bases from J, leaving 16 bases between. Germline lookup yields CDR1 LNHNV and CDR2 YYDKDF (reference sequence). CDR3 length: 16 residues. CDR3 region: CATSRDRGGRDQPQHF. The CDR3 DNA reads TGTGCCACCAGCAGAGATCGGGGAGGCAGGGACCAGCCCCAGCATTTT.

The chain is built from TRBV7-3 and TRBJ2-3; no definite D call. CDR3 length equals 14 residues. V was pared by 0 bases and J by 0 bases, with 4 bases between. From germline, CDR1 is SGHTA and CDR2 FQGTGA. CDR3 amino acids: CASSLTGSTDTQYF. In DNA, the CDR3 is TGTGCCAGCAGCTTAACGGGAAGCACAGATACGCAGTATTTT. The full variable domain, completed using reference TRBV7-3 and TRBJ2-3, is GAGVSQTPSNKVTEKGKYVELRCDPISGHTALYWYRQSLGQGPEFLIYFQGTGAADDSGLPNDRFFAVRPEGSVSTLKIQRTERGDSAVYLCASSLTGSTDTQYFGPGTRLTVL.

The gene calls are TRBV7-3 and TRBJ2-1, with 13 bases lining up with TRBD2. The germline CDR1 and CDR2 sequences are SGHTA and FQGTGA. The CDR3 has 14 residues. V shed 5 bases, J shed 9 bases, and the junction held 4 bases outside the gene matches. DNA of the CDR3: TGTGCCAGCAGCCCCTGGACTAGCGGGGGTGAGCAGTTCTTC. This encodes CASSPWTSGGEQFF.

This clone was picked up one time. The rearrangement joins TRBV9 to TRBJ2-5; D is undetermined. Trimming pared 0 bases from V and 7 bases from J, leaving 16 bases between. Germline assignment: CDR1 SGDLS and CDR2 YYNGEE. The CDR3 length is 15 residues. The CDR3 region has the DNA TGTGCCAGCAGCGTAGAACCGGAACAATCGGGGACCCAGTACTTC. Translated: CASSVEPEQSGTQYF.

The rearrangement links TRBV9 to TRBJ2-1, with 9 nucleotides matching TRBD2. This CDR3 is built from 16 residues. Trimming cost V 0 bases and J 7 bases; bases outside gene matches: 8. CDR1 and CDR2 (germline): SGDLS, YYNGEE. The CDR3 region has the DNA TGTGCCAGCAGCGTAGCTTCGACTAGCGGTATGAATGAGCAGTTCTTC. Translating it yields CASSVASTSGMNEQFF.

For the CDR3, the DNA is TGTGCCAGCAGCTTTCCCAGAAGACAAGTATCTAACTATGGCTACACCTTC. Protein product: CASSFPRRQVSNYGYTF. The genes are TRBV11-2 and TRBJ1-2; D is unclear. This CDR3 is 17 amino acids long. In germline, CDR1 is SGHAT, CDR2 FQNNGV. With 3 bases removed from V and 0 bases from J, the gap between germline ends came to 17 bases.

The CDR3 sequence: CATQAGAPYEQYF. The CDR3 DNA reads TGTGCCACCCAAGCCGGGGCTCCTTACGAGCAGTACTTC. The rearrangement joins TRBV19 to TRBJ2-7; perhaps D is TRBD1 or TRBD2 (5 bases each). V dropped 10 bases and J dropped 4 bases, with 17 bases sitting between them. CDR3 size: 13 residues. From germline, CDR1 is LNHDA and CDR2 SQIVND (reference sequence). Full variable domain (rest looked up from reference TRBV19 and TRBJ2-7): DGGITQSPKYLFRKEGQNVTLSCEQNLNHDAMYWYRQDPGQGLRLIYYSQIVNDFQKGDIAEGYSVSREKKESFPLTVTSAQKNPTAFYLCATQAGAPYEQYFGPGTRLTVT.

The chain carries TRBV16 and TRBJ1-2; the D gene is possibly TRBD1 (5 bases). Germline V gene data show CDR1 as KGHSY and CDR2 as FQNENV. V lost 4 bases, J lost 4 bases, and 10 bases lay in between. The CDR3 has 13 residues. The CDR3: CASSRGASYGYTF. The CDR3, as DNA: TGTGCCAGCAGCCGTGGGGCCTCCTATGGCTACACCTTC.

The chain combines TRBV23-1 with TRBJ1-5; 7 bases match TRBD1. TRBV23-1 is reported as an ORF; its role is uncertain. With V trimmed by 3 bases and J by 1 base, 3 bases remained unmatched. CDR3 length: 15 amino acids. This CDR3 reads CASSHVGQSNQPQHF. The CDR3 region has the DNA TGCGCCAGCAGTCACGTGGGACAGAGCAATCAGCCCCAGCATTTT.

V and J are TRBV9 and TRBJ2-1, with 9 bases lining up with TRBD2. In germline, CDR1 is SGDLS, CDR2 YYNGEE. The V and J ends lost 4 bases and 10 bases, in that order; junction bases with no gene match: 9. This CDR3 is 14 amino acids long. The CDR3 DNA follows: TGTGCCAGCAGCCCCCGACTAGCGGTAGGCGAGCAGTTCTTC. Encoded protein: CASSPRLAVGEQFF.